Listed here are 27 T cell receptor beta chains from one sample, sequenced in a study of CD8+CD57+ T cells in acquired aplastic anemia. Investigators profiled TCR beta VDJ and CDR3 from genomic DNA template. TCRdb ran MiXCR on the reads and lists one entry per CDR3 protein. The repertoire has over 45,000 distinct CDR3 sequences, around 70% of them found once; the top ten carry under 40%. Specimen: sorted CD4+, CD8+, or CD8+CD57+ T cells (not recorded which) from PBMCs. The receptors originated from a human donor in good health, serving as a control.

J is TRBJ1-1 and V is TRBV7-9; 7 nucleotides match TRBD1. CDR1 SEHNR and CDR2 FQNEAQ come from the germline V gene (reference sequence). V dropped 5 bases and J dropped 8; count of bases not matched to a gene: 11. The CDR3 is made up of 14 amino acids. CDR3 region: CASSVLRDSAEAFF. Written as DNA, the CDR3 is TGTGCCAGCAGCGTCCTGAGGGACAGCGCCGAAGCTTTCTTT.

The J gene is TRBJ1-1, the V gene TRBV29-1; no clear D gene. The V end lost 2 bases, the J end lost 0 bases, and 4 bases lay between the germline ends. The CDR3 contains 12 residues. CDR1 and CDR2 (germline): SQVTM, ANQGSEA. This CDR3 is CSVEYLNTEAFF. The CDR3 nucleotides read TGCAGCGTTGAATATTTGAACACTGAAGCTTTCTTT.

This clonotype was detected a few times. The genes are TRBV19 and TRBJ2-1, with 9 bases that match TRBD2. Germline V gene data show CDR1 as LNHDA and CDR2 as SQIVND (reference sequence). The ends lost 5 bases at V and 6 bases at J; junction bases unmatched: 5. The CDR3 extends over 14 amino acids. The CDR3 nucleotides are TGTGCCAGTAGTCAGAGCGGGAGGTTCAATGAGCAGTTCTTC. Its protein product is CASSQSGRFNEQFF.

The V and J genes are TRBV10-3 and TRBJ2-1; D is uncertain. In germline, CDR1 is ENHRY, CDR2 SYGVKD. This CDR3 has 14 residues. The V gene lost 0 bases and the J gene lost 9 bases, with 12 bases spanning the gap. The CDR3 loop reads CAISESKGSGEQFF. In DNA, the CDR3 is TGTGCCATCAGTGAGTCGAAGGGTTCGGGTGAGCAGTTCTTC.

The V and J genes are TRBV18 and TRBJ1-2, with D possibly being TRBD1 (6 bases). The ends were cut back, 0 bases at V and 7 bases at J, with 24 bases in the middle. Germline V gene data show CDR1 as KGHSH and CDR2 as LQKENI. This CDR3 has 18 residues. This chain's CDR3 is CASSPPGSVGGASLGYTF. CDR3 bases: TGTGCCAGCTCACCACCGGGCAGCGTGGGGGGCGCCTCTCTTGGCTACACCTTC.

As regards this clonotype: It may be a read error: a sequence one base away is much more abundant. The chain links TRBV10-3 to TRBJ2-1, with a weak D call TRBD2 (6 bases). The germline V gene has CDR1 ENHRY and CDR2 SYGVKD. The CDR3 loop spans 12 amino acids. CDR3: CAIRGLPNERFF. In nucleotides, the CDR3 is TGTGCCATCAGGGGACTCCCCAATGAGCGGTTCTTC.

CDR3 loop: CSVFDGTYEQYF. Written as DNA, the CDR3 is TGCAGCGTTTTTGACGGGACCTACGAGCAGTACTTC. The genes are TRBV29-1 and TRBJ2-7; tentatively, D is TRBD2 (5 bases). The ends were cut back, 5 bases at V and 2 bases at J, with 10 bases in the middle. The CDR3 runs to 12 residues. The germline CDR1 and CDR2 sequences are SQVTM and ANQGSEA.

This chain links TRBV5-6 with TRBJ1-2, with D hard to call. The CDR3 spans 13 residues. V lost 3 bases, J lost 5 bases, and 11 bases lay in between. Germline CDR1 and CDR2: SGHDT and YYEEEE. CDR3: CASSWGGKYGYTF. For the CDR3, the DNA is TGTGCCAGCAGCTGGGGAGGCAAGTATGGCTACACCTTC.

The V call is TRBV20-1, the J call TRBJ2-7; maybe TRBD1 (5 bases). The CDR3 totals 17 residues. V lost 0 bases and J lost 2, with 20 bases in between. CDR1 is DFQATT, CDR2 SNEGSKA, per germline (reference sequence). CDR3 sequence reads: CSARDLPRTLGTYEQYF. CDR3 in DNA: TGCAGTGCTAGAGATCTCCCTCGGACATTGGGGACCTACGAGCAGTACTTC.

The genes are TRBV25-1 and TRBJ1-6; D is possibly TRBD1 (5 bases). Germline V CDR1 and CDR2: MGHDK, SYGVNS. The CDR3 is 16 amino acids. The V gene lost 4 bases and the J gene lost 0 bases, with 10 bases spanning the gap. The DNA of the CDR3 is TGTGCCAGCAGTGGGGACGAGAGCTCCTATAATTCACCCCTCCACTTT. This encodes CASSGDESSYNSPLHF.

This clonotype was counted many times. This rearrangement joins TRBV15 to TRBJ2-5; 8 bases match TRBD2. The J segment lost 5 bases and the V segment lost 2 bases, leaving 1 base of the junction unmatched. Germline-derived CDR1 and CDR2 are LNHNV and YYDKDF (reference sequence). CDR3 size: 13 residues. For the CDR3, the DNA is TGTGCCACCAGCAGAATAGCGGGGGAGACCCAGTACTTC. Protein sequence: CATSRIAGETQYF.

The chain recombines TRBV7-2 with TRBJ2-7; D remains ambiguous. There are 15 residues in the CDR3. Trimming left V 0 bases short and J 4 bases short, with 13 bases between. Per the germline V gene, CDR1 is SGHTA and CDR2 is FQGNSA. The CDR3 sequence is CASSLAADAAYEQYF. CDR3 nucleotides: TGTGCCAGCAGCTTAGCGGCAGACGCTGCTTACGAGCAGTACTTC.

The V and J genes are TRBV25-1 and TRBJ2-3; 11 bases agree with TRBD2. V lost 4 bases and J lost 7; bases outside the gene matches: 10. The length of the CDR3 is 16 residues. Germline CDR1 MGHDK, CDR2 SYGVNS. CDR3 coding DNA: TGTGCCAGCAGTGGACAAGATAGCGGGAGGGGGTATACGCAGTATTTT. The encoded protein is CASSGQDSGRGYTQYF.

V gene TRBV6-1 combines with J gene TRBJ1-1; 7 nucleotides line up with TRBD1. Per germline, CDR1 MNHNS and CDR2 SASEGT. Losses at the gene ends were 9 bases for V and 7 bases for J; bases not matched to a gene: 11. The CDR3 is 13 amino acids. In nucleotides, the CDR3 is TGTGCCAGTGGATTACGGGACAGATATGAAGCTTTCTTT. Protein sequence: CASGLRDRYEAFF.

The chain carries TRBV24-1 and TRBJ2-7; D not certain. CDR1 and CDR2 from the germline V gene are KGHDR and SFDVKD. V gave up 3 bases and J gave up 3 bases, with 5 bases separating them. The CDR3 sequence is 12 residues long. CDR3 region: CATSDQSYEQYF. CDR3 DNA sequence: TGTGCCACCAGTGATCAGAGCTACGAGCAGTACTTC.

J is TRBJ2-5 and V is TRBV25-1; possible D gene TRBD2, 6 bases. Germline V gene data show CDR1 as MGHDK and CDR2 as SYGVNS. This CDR3 comprises 13 residues. Trimming stripped 4 bases from V and 5 bases from J, with 11 bases between. CDR3 DNA sequence: TGTGCCAGCAGTGGGGCAGGGAGGGAGACCCAGTACTTC. This sequence encodes CASSGAGRETQYF.

This clonotype was detected only a few times. V usage is TRBV10-3 and J usage is TRBJ2-1; 9 positions match TRBD2. This CDR3 region has 15 residues. V was pared by 0 bases and J by 9 bases, with 6 bases of the junction left unmatched. The germline CDR1 and CDR2 sequences are ENHRY and SYGVKD. CDR3 nucleotide sequence: TGTGCCATCAGTGAGTCGGGGCGGGGGGGCGGTGAGCAGTTCTTC. The encoded protein is CAISESGRGGGEQFF.

CDR3: CASSATNYGYTF. The CDR3 region has the DNA TGTGCCAGCAGTGCCACAAACTATGGCTACACCTTC. The chain combines TRBV25-1 with TRBJ1-2; D uncertain. CDR1 is MGHDK and CDR2 is SYGVNS in the germline V gene. The CDR3 length is 12 residues. Between the trimmed V and J ends, which lost 4 bases and 2 bases, there was a span of 5 bases.

This clonotype was counted once. This rearrangement joins TRBV2 to TRBJ1-2; no clear D gene. CDR1 is SNHLY and CDR2 is FYNNEI in the germline V gene. This CDR3 has 14 residues. Trimming took 6 bases from V and 2 from J, leaving 13 bases between them. Written as DNA, the CDR3 is TGTGCCAGCAGCCCTCTCGGCCCGAACTATGGCTACACCTTC. Its protein product is CASSPLGPNYGYTF. The full variable domain, in which reference TRBV2 and TRBJ1-2 provide the parts outside the CDR3, is EPEVTQTPSHQVTQMGQEVILRCVPISNHLYFYWYRQILGQKVEFLVSFYNNEISEKSEIFDDQFSVERPDGSNFTLKIRSTKLEDSAMYFCASSPLGPNYGYTFGSGTRLTVV.

This chain joins TRBV7-9 and TRBJ2-7; 14 bases fit TRBD2. J lost 7 bases, V lost 4 bases, and 6 bases had no gene match. The CDR3 runs 15 residues. Germline V lookup: CDR1 SEHNR, CDR2 FQNEAQ (reference sequence). The CDR3 nucleotides are TGTGCCAGCAGCTCGGGACTAGCGGGGGCAGGGGAGCAGTACTTC. It encodes CASSSGLAGAGEQYF.

Comment on this clonotype: One end of the junction fails to match germline, which may point to a read error. This rearrangement joins TRBV2 to TRBJ2-5, with no clear D. The germline V gene has CDR1 SNHLY and CDR2 FYNNEI. This CDR3 spans 13 amino acids. The CDR3 protein is CASSANLVEPQYF. The CDR3 bases are TGTGCCAGCAGTGCTAACCTGGTAGAGCCCCAGTACTTC. The full variable domain, with the rest looked up from reference TRBV2 and TRBJ2-5, is EPEVTQTPSHQVTQMGQEVILRCVPISNHLYFYWYRQILGQKVEFLVSFYNNEISEKSEIFDDQFSVERPDGSNFTLKIRSTKLEDSAMYFCASSANLVEPQYFGPGTRLLVL.

Only a few counts were recorded for this clonotype. The V call is TRBV5-8, the J call TRBJ2-7, with 11 positions matching TRBD1. Germline CDR1 SGHTS, CDR2 YDEGEE. CDR3 length: 13 residues. The J segment lost 4 bases and the V segment lost 8 bases, leaving 5 bases of the junction unmatched. Here the CDR3 reads CASSGTGGYEQYF. The CDR3 DNA follows: TGTGCCAGTTCCGGGACAGGGGGTTACGAGCAGTACTTC.

The chain is built from TRBV15 and TRBJ1-5, with 8 bases identical to TRBD1. J gave up 0 bases and V 4 bases, and 2 bases lay outside the gene matches. The germline CDR1 and CDR2 sequences are LNHNV and YYDKDF (reference sequence). This CDR3 region has 15 residues. The CDR3 bases are TGTGCCACCAGCACGACAGGGGATAGCAATCAGCCCCAGCATTTT. It specifies CATSTTGDSNQPQHF.

V and J are TRBV5-1 and TRBJ2-7, with TRBD1 matching over 9 bases. V lost 7 bases to trimming and J lost 3 bases; unmatched junction nucleotides: 14. The germline CDR1 and CDR2 sequences are SGHRS and YFSETQ. This CDR3 is 16 amino acids long. The CDR3 nucleotides are TGCGCCAGCGTAGTTCGAGGCCGGGACAGGGTCTACGAGCAGTACTTC. Amino acid sequence: CASVVRGRDRVYEQYF. Variable domain in full (rest from reference TRBV5-1 and TRBJ2-7): KAGVTQTPRYLIKTRGQQVTLSCSPISGHRSVSWYQQTPGQGLQFLFEYFSETQRNKGNFPGRFSGRQFSNSRSEMNVSTLELGDSALYLCASVVRGRDRVYEQYFGPGTRLTVT.

This chain joins TRBV6-5 and TRBJ2-7; a possible D gene is TRBD2 (6 bases). Germline V CDR1 and CDR2: MNHEY, SVGAGI. The V and J ends lost 3 bases and 5 bases respectively, with 14 bases between them. The CDR3 contains 14 residues. Here the CDR3 reads CASSYGTPRDEQYF. As DNA, the CDR3 is TGTGCCAGCAGTTATGGGACTCCGAGGGACGAGCAGTACTTC.

V usage is TRBV29-1 and J usage is TRBJ1-3; D remains ambiguous. CDR1 and CDR2 (germline): SQVTM, ANQGSEA. Trimming removed 6 bases at V and 1 base at J, with 10 bases between. The length of the CDR3 is 13 residues. The CDR3 DNA follows: TGCAGCGTAGACGACGGATCTGGAAACACCATATATTTT. Amino acid sequence: CSVDDGSGNTIYF. Filled out from reference TRBV29-1 and TRBJ1-3, the complete variable domain reads SAVISQKPSRDICQRGTSLTIQCQVDSQVTMMFWYRQQPGQSLTLIATANQGSEATYESGFVIDKFPISRPNLTFSTLTVSNMSPEDSSIYLCSVDDGSGNTIYFGEGSWLTVV.

The chain carries TRBV2 and TRBJ2-7, with D perhaps matching TRBD1 (5 bases). The CDR3 runs 13 residues. The germline gives CDR1 SNHLY, CDR2 FYNNEI. V was trimmed by 2 bases and J by 6 bases, leaving 11 bases between them. This CDR3 is CASSEIQGSEQYF. The CDR3 DNA sequence: TGTGCCAGCAGTGAAATCCAGGGTAGCGAGCAGTACTTC.